Listed below are T cell receptor beta chains from one sample, sequenced in a study of type 1 and type 2 diabetes patients. MiXCR, applied by TCRdb to the multiplex PCR reads, yields one record per CDR3 protein. The top ten clones hold 12% to 15% of a sample with fewer than 350,000 distinct CDR3 sequences, more than 45% of them seen once. Sequencing was done on a sample of peripheral blood mononuclear cells (PBMCs). The source of these receptors is a man between 18 and 35 years old with type 2 diabetes. The CDR3 runs from the conserved cysteine through the conserved F or W. Each record gives: D gene, clone size, V gene, J gene, CDR3 DNA, CDR3 protein. D genes are given only for firm matches. Clone size appears in some rows only: once, few, many, or a class for an expanded clone.

D: TRBD2
size: -
V: TRBV12-3/TRBV12-4
J: TRBJ2-1
DNA: TGTGCCAGCAGTTTACTAGCGGCGCCTGAGGGGGAGCAGTTCTTC
CDR3: CASSLLAAPEGEQFF

D: TRBD1
size: once
V: TRBV27
J: TRBJ2-2
DNA: TGTGCCAGCAGCCTACGACAGGGGCCTCCAGCCGGGGAGCTGTTTTTT
CDR3: CASSLRQGPPAGELFF

D: -
size: -
V: TRBV20-1
J: TRBJ2-1
DNA: TGCAGTGCTAGGGAATGGCGTCAGCTAAACAATGAGCAGTCCTTC
CDR3: CSAREWRQLNNEQSF

D: TRBD2
size: few
V: TRBV29-1
J: TRBJ2-1
DNA: TGCAGCGTTCTGGGACTAGCGGACCTTAATGAGCAGTTCTTC
CDR3: CSVLGLADLNEQFF

D: -
size: -
V: TRBV4-2
J: TRBJ1-4
DNA: TGTGCCAGCAGCCAACAGGGAAAGGGTACTTTGACTAATGAAAAACTGTTTTTT
CDR3: CASSQQGKGTLTNEKLFF

D: -
size: -
V: TRBV7-3
J: TRBJ2-1
DNA: TGCGCCAGCAGCCAAGACTCTGGCAGGAGCAATGAGCAGTTCTTC
CDR3: CASSQDSGRSNEQFF

D: TRBD2
size: few
V: TRBV10-2
J: TRBJ2-1
DNA: TGCGCCAGCAGTGAAACTAGCGGCTCCTACAATGAGCAGTTCTTC
CDR3: CASSETSGSYNEQFF

D: -
size: -
V: TRBV6-1
J: TRBJ2-7
DNA: TGTGCCAGCAGAGGATACGGGACTGGGTCCTACGAGCAGTACTTC
CDR3: CASRGYGTGSYEQYF

D: -
size: -
V: TRBV7-6
J: TRBJ2-3
DNA: TGTGCCAGCAGCTTACGTGGAGACTTCTCATACACAGATACGCAGTATTTT
CDR3: CASSLRGDFSYTDTQYF

D: -
size: -
V: TRBV15
J: TRBJ1-4
DNA: TGTGCCACCAGCAGGGGGGATGGAGCAACTAATGAAAAACTGTTTTTT
CDR3: CATSRGDGATNEKLFF

D: -
size: -
V: TRBV2
J: TRBJ2-7
DNA: TGTGCCAGCAGTCCCGACAGGTTCCCCTACGAGCAGTACTTC
CDR3: CASSPDRFPYEQYF

D: -
size: few
V: TRBV2
J: TRBJ1-4
DNA: TGTGCCAGCAGCCGAGAGGCAACTAATGAAAAACTGTTTTTT
CDR3: CASSREATNEKLFF

D: TRBD2
size: few
V: TRBV27
J: TRBJ2-7
DNA: TGTGCCAGCAGACGTAGCGGGTACTCCTACGAGCAGTACTTC
CDR3: CASRRSGYSYEQYF

D: TRBD1
size: -
V: TRBV25-1
J: TRBJ1-4
DNA: TGTGCCAGCAGTTTATCGGGCAGGGGGAGAGGTGAAAAACTGTTTTTT
CDR3: CASSLSGRGRGEKLFF

D: -
size: -
V: TRBV20-1
J: TRBJ2-5
DNA: TGCAGTGCTAGAGATCTGGCGGAAAAAACGGAGTACCAAGAGACCCAGTACTTC
CDR3: CSARDLAEKTEYQETQYF

D: TRBD2
size: -
V: TRBV7-8
J: TRBJ2-7
DNA: TGTGCCAGCAGCCGGGAGGTCCTCTACGAGCAGTACTTC
CDR3: CASSREVLYEQYF

D: -
size: -
V: TRBV3-1
J: TRBJ2-7
DNA: TGTGCCAGCAGCCAAGATTCTGACGCTGGCTCCTACGAGCAGTACTTC
CDR3: CASSQDSDAGSYEQYF

D: -
size: -
V: TRBV24-1
J: TRBJ2-1
DNA: TGTGCCACTCAGGGATGGGAGTCCTACAATGAGCAGTTCTTC
CDR3: CATQGWESYNEQFF

D: -
size: -
V: TRBV2
J: TRBJ2-5
DNA: TGTGCCAGCAGCCTGACGTCTAGCGTTGGAGAGACCCAGTACTTC
CDR3: CASSLTSSVGETQYF

D: -
size: few
V: TRBV7-2
J: TRBJ1-3
DNA: TGTGCCAGCAGCTTAGCGAGTTCTGGACAGCTTGGAAACACCATATATTTT
CDR3: CASSLASSGQLGNTIYF

D: TRBD1
size: -
V: TRBV5-1
J: TRBJ1-2
DNA: TGCGCCAGCAGCTTGTGGGGACAGCCAGCTAACTATGGCTACACCTTC
CDR3: CASSLWGQPANYGYTF

D: TRBD1
size: -
V: TRBV5-1
J: TRBJ2-7
DNA: TGCGCCAGCAGCCCCGGGACAGGATATTACGAGCAGTACTTC
CDR3: CASSPGTGYYEQYF

D: -
size: -
V: TRBV12-3/TRBV12-4
J: TRBJ2-7
DNA: TGTGCCAGCAGTTTCTACGGGGATGGCGAGCAGTACTTC
CDR3: CASSFYGDGEQYF

D: -
size: -
V: TRBV15
J: TRBJ2-7
DNA: TGTGCCACCAGCAGACCCGGGGACGCTCGGGAGCAGTACTTC
CDR3: CATSRPGDAREQYF

D: -
size: -
V: TRBV29-1
J: TRBJ2-7
DNA: TGCAGCGTTGAAAGGTCTCGTGGCTACGAGCAGTACTTC
CDR3: CSVERSRGYEQYF

D: -
size: -
V: TRBV6-5
J: TRBJ2-7
DNA: TGTGCCAGCAGTTTGGGACAGCCCGGGGGGGAGCAGTACTTC
CDR3: CASSLGQPGGEQYF

D: -
size: -
V: TRBV7-2
J: TRBJ2-1
DNA: TGTGCCAGCAGCTTAACCTTGGCCAATGAGCAGTTCTTC
CDR3: CASSLTLANEQFF

D: -
size: few
V: TRBV29-1
J: TRBJ2-1
DNA: TGCAGCGTTCCAGCGGACAATGAGCAGTTCTTC
CDR3: CSVPADNEQFF

D: -
size: -
V: TRBV7-2
J: TRBJ2-1
DNA: TGTGCCAGCAGCCCCGACCACTACAATGAGCAGTTCTTC
CDR3: CASSPDHYNEQFF

D: TRBD2
size: -
V: TRBV6-2/TRBV6-3
J: TRBJ2-7
DNA: TGTGCCAGCAGGATAGGGACTAGCGGATACTACGAGCAGTACTTC
CDR3: CASRIGTSGYYEQYF

D: -
size: -
V: TRBV19
J: TRBJ2-7
DNA: TGTGCCACCTCGGGGAGCAATTACGAGCAGTACTTC
CDR3: CATSGSNYEQYF

D: -
size: once
V: TRBV24-1
J: TRBJ2-1
DNA: TGTGCCACCAGTGATTTCAGGGGTGGCAACAATGAGCAGTTCTTC
CDR3: CATSDFRGGNNEQFF

D: -
size: -
V: TRBV19
J: TRBJ2-7
DNA: TGTGCCAGCAGCTTAAGTATGGGCGAGCAGTACTTC
CDR3: CASSLSMGEQYF

D: -
size: few
V: TRBV7-3
J: TRBJ2-6
DNA: TGTGCCAGCAGCCCCCAGGTCTCTGGGGCCAACGTCCTGACTTTC
CDR3: CASSPQVSGANVLTF

D: -
size: -
V: TRBV4-1
J: TRBJ2-3
DNA: TGCGCCAGCAGCCAAGTAGCGGCAAGTAGGGATACGCAGTATTTT
CDR3: CASSQVAASRDTQYF

D: -
size: -
V: TRBV24-1
J: TRBJ2-7
DNA: TGTGCCACCTCCGAGGCAGGGTTGGTTGACGAGCAGTACTTC
CDR3: CATSEAGLVDEQYF

D: TRBD1
size: -
V: TRBV9
J: TRBJ1-2
DNA: TGTGCCAGCAGCGTCCCAAAGGACAGGACGAACTATGGCTACACCTTC
CDR3: CASSVPKDRTNYGYTF

D: -
size: -
V: TRBV25-1
J: TRBJ2-3
DNA: TGTGCCAGCAGCGCCGAGGGCGTTCCAGATACGCAGTATTTT
CDR3: CASSAEGVPDTQYF

D: -
size: -
V: TRBV5-1
J: TRBJ1-2
DNA: TGCGCCAGCAGCTTGGTATTTGACGGCTCCTATGGCTACACCTTC
CDR3: CASSLVFDGSYGYTF

D: TRBD1
size: -
V: TRBV12-3/TRBV12-4
J: TRBJ2-2
DNA: TGTGCCAGCAGCCCCGGTGGCAGGGGGAGAACCGGGGAGCTGTTTTTT
CDR3: CASSPGGRGRTGELFF

D: -
size: -
V: TRBV7-6
J: TRBJ2-5
DNA: TGTGCCAGCAGCTTGGCCCCAGGGACCGAGACCCAGTACTTC
CDR3: CASSLAPGTETQYF

D: -
size: many
V: TRBV7-2
J: TRBJ2-6
DNA: TGTGCCAGCAGACCCAGTCGGGCCAACGTCCTGACTTTC
CDR3: CASRPSRANVLTF

D: TRBD1
size: -
V: TRBV13
J: TRBJ1-2
DNA: TGTGCCAGCAGTCTGGACAGGGAGGGTGGCTACACCTTC
CDR3: CASSLDREGGYTF

D: -
size: few
V: TRBV2
J: TRBJ2-5
DNA: TGTGCCACCACGCCCCGAGGGATCCAAGAGACCCAGTACTTC
CDR3: CATTPRGIQETQYF

D: -
size: once
V: TRBV2
J: TRBJ2-7
DNA: TGTGCCAGCAGACCAAGGGAGGCCCACTACGAGCAGTACTTC
CDR3: CASRPREAHYEQYF

D: TRBD2
size: -
V: TRBV7-2
J: TRBJ2-1
DNA: TGTGCCAGCAGCCAAGGGGGGAGGGGTAGCGGGGACGTCCGCTCCTACAATGAGCAGTTCTTC
CDR3: CASSQGGRGSGDVRSYNEQFF

D: TRBD2
size: -
V: TRBV20-1
J: TRBJ2-7
DNA: TGCAGTGGGGGACTAGCGGACTACGAGCAGTACTTC
CDR3: CSGGLADYEQYF

D: TRBD2
size: -
V: TRBV12-3/TRBV12-4
J: TRBJ2-5
DNA: TGTGCCAGCAGTTTTAGCGGGAGAAAGACCCAGTACTTC
CDR3: CASSFSGRKTQYF

D: TRBD1
size: many
V: TRBV25-1
J: TRBJ1-6
DNA: TGTGCCAGCAGTGAAACGACAGGGGACACCTATAATTCACCCCTCCACTTT
CDR3: CASSETTGDTYNSPLHF

D: -
size: -
V: TRBV24-1
J: TRBJ2-3
DNA: TGTGCCACCAGTGATCCCCATTTGCGGGCAGCCCGGGAAAGCACAGATACGCAGTATTTT
CDR3: CATSDPHLRAARESTDTQYF

D: -
size: many
V: TRBV2
J: TRBJ2-5
DNA: TGTGCCAGCAGTGTTAACAAGGGGGAGACCCAGTACTTC
CDR3: CASSVNKGETQYF

D: -
size: -
V: TRBV19
J: TRBJ1-1
DNA: TGTGCCAGTAGTGATCTCCCTCAGAGTGAAGCTTTCTTT
CDR3: CASSDLPQSEAFF

D: -
size: -
V: TRBV15
J: TRBJ1-5
DNA: TGTGCCACCAGCAGAGATCGGGGGGCATCTCAGCCCCAGCATTTT
CDR3: CATSRDRGASQPQHF

D: -
size: many
V: TRBV15
J: TRBJ2-3
DNA: TGTGCCACCAGCTCACAAGGAGATACGCAGTATTTT
CDR3: CATSSQGDTQYF